This TCR beta chain was identified during a study of T cell repertoires in cytomegalovirus infection. Study at large: The study used recently identified HLA-C-restricted and well-studied HLA-B-restricted CMV epitopes. From public TCR beta signatures came an indication of both CMV infection and matching HLA type. Study conclusions and caveats: Ex vivo, HLA-C-restricted CMV-specific TCR beta clonotypes prevailed over the rest of the response. The cumulative frequency of public TCR beta families distinguished individuals who carried CMV together with the relevant HLA.

Using its own MiXCR run on the reads, TCRdb lists one record per CDR3 protein. The data hold some 920,000 distinct CDR3 sequences, with roughly a third observed a single time. Turning to this clonotype: The antigen remains undetermined.

The material sequenced was cultured CD8+ T cells from PBMCs, taken from culture after CMV antigen stimulation. The sequence derives from a human donor in good health (CMV status not recorded). Some clones in this sample may be carry-over from other donors' samples.

CDR3 nucleotides: TGTGCCAGTAGTGAGGGCCGGGACAGGGGGCACAGTGAGCAGTTCTTC. Protein sequence: CASSEGRDRGHSEQFF. V gene TRBV19 combines with J gene TRBJ2-1; 12 bases align to TRBD1. This CDR3 region has 16 residues. With V trimmed by 5 bases and J by 9 bases, 11 bases remained unmatched. CDR1 LNHDA and CDR2 SQIVND come from the germline V gene (reference sequence).